These 24 T cell receptor beta chains came from one sample sequenced in a study of cytomegalovirus exposure and HLA in healthy donors. Amplification used 60 Vbeta primers and 13 Jbeta primers. Repertoires were generated with immunoSEQ multiplex PCR, while TCRdb's copy carries only in-frame clones and drops some. The table includes 150,000 to 200,000 clones, around 68% detected once. Sequencing was carried out using PBMCs. The source of these receptors is a man in his fifties or sixties in good health and CMV-seronegative.

The chain has TRBV4-1 and TRBJ2-7; 8 bases map to TRBD1. The CDR3 has 15 amino acids. Trimming at V came to 5 bases and at J to 5 bases, leaving 11 bases not matched to a gene. The germline V gene has CDR1 MGHRA and CDR2 YSYEKL. The CDR3: CASSLEDRVSHEQYF. Written as DNA, the CDR3 is TGCGCCAGCAGCTTAGAGGACAGGGTGTCCCACGAGCAGTACTTC.

V is TRBV2 and J is TRBJ1-5; tentatively, D is TRBD1 (6 bases). CDR3 length: 15 residues. The germline V and J ends were trimmed by 4 bases and 2 bases, with 12 bases remaining between them. Germline CDR1 and CDR2: SNHLY and FYNNEI. CDR3 coding DNA: TGTGCCAGCAGTGGGGCAGGGGCGGGCAATCAGCCCCAGCATTTT. Protein sequence: CASSGAGAGNQPQHF. Supplemented by reference TRBV2 and TRBJ1-5, the full variable domain reads EPEVTQTPSHQVTQMGQEVILRCVPISNHLYFYWYRQILGQKVEFLVSFYNNEISEKSEIFDDQFSVERPDGSNFTLKIRSTKLEDSAMYFCASSGAGAGNQPQHFGDGTRLSIL.

The rearrangement links TRBV5-6 to TRBJ1-1; 9 bases are shared with TRBD1. CDR1 and CDR2 (germline): SGHDT, YYEEEE. This CDR3 spans 16 amino acids. After removal of 3 bases from V and 1 base from J, the junction contained 7 bases not matched to a gene. The CDR3 loop reads CASSSSTGGGNTEAFF. CDR3 bases: TGTGCCAGCAGCTCTTCGACAGGGGGGGGGAACACTGAAGCTTTCTTT.

This clone has only a few counts. This chain links TRBV28 with TRBJ2-7, with D possibly being TRBD2 (6 bases). Germline V gene lookup returns CDR1 MDHEN and CDR2 SYDVKM. The germline V and J ends were trimmed by 3 bases and 4 bases, with 13 bases remaining between them. The CDR3 runs 14 residues. The CDR3 protein is CASSFGGKNYEQYF. The CDR3 DNA sequence: TGTGCCAGCAGTTTTGGCGGGAAAAATTACGAGCAGTACTTC.

This sequence joins TRBV6-6 and TRBJ1-2; D is uncertain. The germline V and J ends were trimmed by 0 bases and 4 bases, with 12 bases remaining between them. The germline V gene encodes CDR1 MNHNY and CDR2 SVGAGI (reference sequence). The CDR3 contains 15 residues. The CDR3 loop reads CASSYSSTGSYGYTF. In nucleotides, the CDR3 is TGTGCCAGCAGTTACTCGTCGACCGGGAGCTATGGCTACACCTTC.

This chain uses TRBV7-9 with TRBJ2-7, with TRBD2 identical over 8 bases. In germline, CDR1 is SEHNR, CDR2 FQNEAQ (reference sequence). The CDR3 spans 15 residues. After removal of 2 bases from V and 0 bases from J, the junction contained 3 bases not matched to a gene. The CDR3 DNA reads as TGTGCCAGCAGCTTAACGGGGGGGAGCTCCTACGAGCAGTACTTC. Encoded protein: CASSLTGGSSYEQYF.

This clone was counted only a few times. This sequence joins TRBV28 and TRBJ2-2; TRBD1 agrees at 7 bases. The V gene's germline CDR1 is MDHEN and CDR2 SYDVKM. The CDR3 sequence is 18 residues long. V was pared by 4 bases and J by 3 bases, with 14 bases of the junction left unmatched. The CDR3 DNA sequence: TGTGCCAGCAGTTACATTTTTACAGGGGTGGAGGACACCGGGGAGCTGTTTTTT. It specifies CASSYIFTGVEDTGELFF.

This chain connects TRBV4-2 to TRBJ2-7, with TRBD2 matching 14 bases. The J segment lost 3 bases and the V segment lost 1 base, leaving 11 bases of the junction unmatched. CDR3 length equals 19 residues. The V gene's germline CDR1 is LGHNA and CDR2 YNFKEQ. CDR3 in amino acids: CASSQGGPGLAGADYEQYF. DNA of the CDR3: TGTGCCAGCAGCCAAGGGGGTCCGGGACTAGCGGGGGCCGACTACGAGCAGTACTTC.

In its sample, this clone was seen once. The chain uses TRBV7-8 and TRBJ1-1, with unresolved D. This CDR3 comprises 13 residues. CDR1 SGHVS and CDR2 FQNEAQ come from the germline V gene. V lost 2 bases to trimming and J lost 2 bases, with 6 bases between them. The CDR3 protein is CASSLTTNTEAFF. CDR3 bases: TGTGCCAGCAGCTTAACTACCAACACTGAAGCTTTCTTT.

The V gene is TRBV11-1, the J gene TRBJ1-1, with 8 bases matching TRBD1. Germline V gives CDR1 SGHAT, CDR2 FQDESV (reference sequence). V lost 5 bases and J lost 7; bases outside the gene matches: 12. The CDR3 contains 15 residues. The CDR3 coding sequence is TGTGCCAGCAGCCACGCGCCGTTGGACAGGGATGAAGCTTTCTTT. Encoded protein: CASSHAPLDRDEAFF.

This chain uses TRBV2 with TRBJ2-7, with no clear D. CDR1 SNHLY and CDR2 FYNNEI come from the germline V gene. With 3 bases removed from V and 2 bases from J, the gap between germline ends came to 8 bases. This CDR3 contains 13 residues. The CDR3 sequence: CASSDRSPYEQYF. CDR3 coding DNA: TGTGCCAGCAGTGATCGGTCTCCCTACGAGCAGTACTTC.

This chain links TRBV5-8 with TRBJ2-2; unclear D gene. Germline V gives CDR1 SGHTS, CDR2 YDEGEE. V lost 4 bases and J 6 bases, leaving 7 bases between the germline ends. The CDR3 runs to 12 residues. The CDR3 region has the DNA TGTGCCAGCAGCGAGACACCCGGGGAGCTGTTTTTT. Amino acids: CASSETPGELFF.

The V and J genes are TRBV7-2 and TRBJ2-1, with D maybe TRBD2 (5 bases). CDR1 and CDR2 (germline): SGHTA, FQGNSA. V was shortened by 1 base and J by 6 bases, with 13 bases between the two germline ends. The CDR3 loop spans 15 amino acids. CDR3 sequence (DNA): TGTGCCAGCAGCTTAGTCGCTAGCTATGGCAATGAGCAGTTCTTC. It encodes CASSLVASYGNEQFF. Complete variable domain (other parts from reference TRBV7-2 and TRBJ2-1): GAGVSQSPSNKVTEKGKDVELRCDPISGHTALYWYRQSLGQGLEFLIYFQGNSAPDKSGLPSDRFSAERTGGSVSTLTIQRTQQEDSAVYLCASSLVASYGNEQFFGPGTRLTVL.

The rearrangement joins TRBV5-1 to TRBJ2-7; D might be TRBD2 (6 bases). Trimming took 3 bases from V and 2 from J, leaving 15 bases between them. CDR3 length equals 15 residues. CDR1 is SGHRS and CDR2 is YFSETQ in the germline V gene. The CDR3 DNA reads as TGCGCCAGCAGCTGGGATACAGCGGGTCCCTACGAGCAGTACTTC. Its translation: CASSWDTAGPYEQYF.

The rearrangement uses TRBV5-1 and TRBJ1-4; no definite D call. Germline V gene lookup returns CDR1 SGHRS and CDR2 YFSETQ. This CDR3 comprises 18 residues. The germline V and J ends were trimmed by 0 bases and 7 bases, with 22 bases remaining between them. CDR3 DNA: TGCGCCAGCAGCTTGGCCCTGGACTCTCGCCCAGGCGGTGAAAAACTGTTTTTT. It translates to CASSLALDSRPGGEKLFF.

This chain connects TRBV18 to TRBJ2-1; TRBD2 agrees at 15 bases. Germline V lookup: CDR1 KGHSH, CDR2 LQKENI. The J segment lost 0 bases and the V segment lost 2 bases, leaving 5 bases of the junction unmatched. CDR3 length: 19 residues. The CDR3 sequence: CASSPGTSGGWSSYNEQFF. The DNA for the CDR3 is TGTGCCAGCTCACCAGGGACTAGCGGGGGGTGGAGCTCCTACAATGAGCAGTTCTTC. Full variable domain (outside the CDR3, taken from reference TRBV18 and TRBJ2-1): NAGVMQNPRHLVRRRGQEARLRCSPMKGHSHVYWYRQLPEEGLKFMVYLQKENIIDESGMPKERFSAEFPKEGPSILRIQQVVRGDSAAYFCASSPGTSGGWSSYNEQFFGPGTRLTVL.

This sequence joins TRBV6-5 and TRBJ1-5, with 7 bases identical to TRBD1. The V gene end was trimmed by 5 bases and the J gene end by 4 bases; junction bases not matched to a gene: 8. The CDR3 runs 15 residues. CDR1 is MNHEY and CDR2 is SVGAGI in the germline V gene. CDR3 loop: CASSRRQGINQPQHF. As DNA, the CDR3 is TGTGCCAGCAGTCGTCGACAGGGAATTAATCAGCCCCAGCATTTT.

The chain joins TRBV4-1 to TRBJ1-5; D is unclear. The CDR3 covers 17 residues. The germline V gene has CDR1 MGHRA and CDR2 YSYEKL. V was pared by 0 bases and J by 4 bases, with 16 bases between. The CDR3 DNA reads TGCGCCAGCAGCCAAGATACGGACGCCCGCGGGAATCAGCCCCAGCATTTT. Translated, it gives CASSQDTDARGNQPQHF.

This clone was seen just once. Different DNA sequences within this sample yield the same CDR3. The genes are TRBV7-9 and TRBJ2-7, with 8 bases matching TRBD2. The CDR3 is made up of 12 amino acids. The V segment lost 4 bases and the J segment 5 bases; nucleotides outside the gene matches: 1. The germline V gene has CDR1 SEHNR and CDR2 FQNEAQ (reference sequence). Here the CDR3 DNA reads TGTGCCAGCAGCTCCGGGGGGGACGAGCAGTACTTC. Translation gives CASSSGGDEQYF.

CDR3 in DNA: TGTGCCAGCAGTTACGGGGGGGCATCGGCCGGGGAGCTGTTTTTT. The encoded protein is CASSYGGASAGELFF. The chain carries TRBV2 and TRBJ2-2; 8 bases are a match to TRBD2. CDR1 SNHLY and CDR2 FYNNEI come from the germline V gene. This CDR3 is built from 15 residues. The V segment lost 5 bases and the J segment 6 bases; nucleotides outside the gene matches: 8.

This rearrangement joins TRBV5-4 to TRBJ2-7; the D is unclear. CDR1 SGHNT and CDR2 YYREEE come from the germline V gene (reference sequence). CDR3 length equals 15 residues. The ends were cut back, 0 bases at V and 1 base at J, with 11 bases in the middle. The CDR3 is CASSLDGGPSYEQYF. As DNA, the CDR3 is TGTGCCAGCAGCTTGGACGGTGGGCCTTCCTACGAGCAGTACTTC.

The chain recombines TRBV2 with TRBJ1-1, with unresolved D. The germline V gene encodes CDR1 SNHLY and CDR2 FYNNEI. CDR3 size: 15 residues. With 7 bases removed from V and 0 bases from J, the gap between germline ends came to 15 bases. In DNA, the CDR3 is TGTGCCAGCACCCCCCGTGGCATCATGAACACTGAAGCTTTCTTT. Protein: CASTPRGIMNTEAFF.

The CDR3, as DNA: TGTGCCAGCAGCTTCCGGGACAGGGGTTCACCCCTCCACTTT. Translation: CASSFRDRGSPLHF. The genes are TRBV7-3 and TRBJ1-6, with TRBD1 matching over 10 bases. Germline V lookup: CDR1 SGHTA, CDR2 FQGTGA. The CDR3 length is 14 residues. V trimming: 3 bases; J trimming: 9 bases; junction bases outside the gene matches: 2.

The chain is built from TRBV6-1 and TRBJ1-4; D is unresolved. The CDR3 contains 15 residues. Germline CDR1 and CDR2: MNHNS and SASEGT. Trimming took off 2 bases at V and 4 bases at J, with 11 bases between the two ends. The CDR3 is CASSELSRFNEKLFF. The CDR3 DNA sequence: TGTGCCAGCAGTGAACTGAGCAGGTTTAATGAAAAACTGTTTTTT.